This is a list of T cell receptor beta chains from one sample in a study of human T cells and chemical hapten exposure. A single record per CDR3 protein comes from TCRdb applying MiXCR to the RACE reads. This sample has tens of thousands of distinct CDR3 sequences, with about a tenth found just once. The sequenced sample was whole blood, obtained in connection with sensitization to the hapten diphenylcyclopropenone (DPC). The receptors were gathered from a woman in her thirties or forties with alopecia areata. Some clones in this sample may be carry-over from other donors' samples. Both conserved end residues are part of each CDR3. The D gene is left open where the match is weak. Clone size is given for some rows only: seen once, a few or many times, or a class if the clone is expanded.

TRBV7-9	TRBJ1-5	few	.	TGTGCCAGCAGCTCAGAGAAGGCTGTCGGTCAGCCCCAGCATTTT	CASSSEKAVGQPQHF
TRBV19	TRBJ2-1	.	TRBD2	TGTGCCAGTAGTATTGGGGGGGACTACTACAATGAGCAGTTCTTC	CASSIGGDYYNEQFF
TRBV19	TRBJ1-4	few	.	TGTGCCAGTAGCGGCGGCGCAAATGAAAAACTGTTTTTT	CASSGGANEKLFF
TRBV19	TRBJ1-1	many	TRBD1	TGTGCCAGTAGGGAACAGGGGGTAAGAGACACTGAAGCTTTCTTT	CASREQGVRDTEAFF
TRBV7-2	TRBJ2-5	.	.	TGTGCCAGCAGCTTAGCGCGGCAGACCCAGTACTTC	CASSLARQTQYF
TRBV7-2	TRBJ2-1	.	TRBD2	TGTGCCAGCAAGCGGGGGGGATCCTACAATGAGCAGTTCTTC	CASKRGGSYNEQFF
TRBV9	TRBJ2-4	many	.	TGTGCCAGCAGCGTAGATGGGGCGATAGCCAAAAACATTCAGTACTTC	CASSVDGAIAKNIQYF
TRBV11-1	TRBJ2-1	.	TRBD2	TGTGCCAGCAGCTTAGCGGGAGGGACTGAGCAGTTCTTC	CASSLAGGTEQFF
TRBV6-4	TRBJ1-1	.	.	TGTGCCAGCAGTGAAGGGGGGCACACTGAAGCTTTCTTT	CASSEGGHTEAFF
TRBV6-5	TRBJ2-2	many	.	TGTGCCAGCAGACGGGTCCGGGGGCAAAACGGGGAGCTGTTTTTT	CASRRVRGQNGELFF
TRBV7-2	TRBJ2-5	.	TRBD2	TGTGCCAGCTGTCCTAGCGGGGGGCCCCAAGAGACCCAGTACTTC	CASCPSGGPQETQYF
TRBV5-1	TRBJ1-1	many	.	TGCGCCAGCAGCGACGGAGAGGACAGCACTGAAGCTTTCTTT	CASSDGEDSTEAFF
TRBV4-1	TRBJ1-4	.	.	TGCGCCAGCAGCCAAGAAAGGGGTTCGGGGGTTTCAACTAATGAAAAACTGTTTTTT	CASSQERGSGVSTNEKLFF
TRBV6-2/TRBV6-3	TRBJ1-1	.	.	TGTGCCAGCAATTCTGGGACAGAAGCTTTCTTT	CASNSGTEAFF
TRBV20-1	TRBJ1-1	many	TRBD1	TGCAGTGTCCCTATCCGACAGGGGCCACGCGAGGACACTGAAGCTTTCTTT	CSVPIRQGPREDTEAFF
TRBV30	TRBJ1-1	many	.	TGTGCCTGGAGTAAGGCTCCGGGAGCTTTCTTT	CAWSKAPGAFF
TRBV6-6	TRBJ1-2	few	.	TGTGCCAGCAGTTACCCCGGCCAGGGCTCTTATGGCTACACCTTC	CASSYPGQGSYGYTF
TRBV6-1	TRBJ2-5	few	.	TGTGCCAGCAGTGAAGTTGGAGGGGGAGCCCAGTACTTC	CASSEVGGGAQYF
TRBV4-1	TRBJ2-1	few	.	TGCGCCAGCAGGGCCGCCTACAATGAGCAGTTCTTC	CASRAAYNEQFF
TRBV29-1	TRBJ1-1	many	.	TGCAGCGTTGATCGGGGGAACACTGAAGCTTTCTTT	CSVDRGNTEAFF
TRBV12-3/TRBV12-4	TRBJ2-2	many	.	TGTGCCAGCAGGCAAACTAGGAACACCGGGGAGCTGTTTTTT	CASRQTRNTGELFF
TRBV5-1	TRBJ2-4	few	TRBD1	TGCGCCAGCAGCGTCGGGACAGCAGTAAACATTCAGTACTTC	CASSVGTAVNIQYF
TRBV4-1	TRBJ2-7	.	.	TGCGCCAGCAGCCGCGCTTTCTCCTACGAGCAGTACTTC	CASSRAFSYEQYF
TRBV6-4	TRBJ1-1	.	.	TGTGCCAGCCGGTACAGGGAGAACACTGAAGCTTTCTTT	CASRYRENTEAFF
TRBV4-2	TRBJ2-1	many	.	TGTGCCAGCAGCCAAGACTGGAGTAGCAGCCACAATGAGCAGTTCTTC	CASSQDWSSSHNEQFF
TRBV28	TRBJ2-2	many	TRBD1	TGTGCCAGCAGTTTAGGAGACAGGGACGCCGGGGAGCTGTTTTTT	CASSLGDRDAGELFF
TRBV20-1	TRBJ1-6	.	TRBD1	TGCAGTGCTAGAGAGTCAGGGGGAGGCGCCTATAATTCACCCCTCCACTTT	CSARESGGGAYNSPLHF
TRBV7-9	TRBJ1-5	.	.	TGTGCCAGCAGTGCATCGGGGCAGCCCCAGCATTTT	CASSASGQPQHF
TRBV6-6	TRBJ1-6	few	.	TGTGCCAGCAGTTCACAGGCGAATTCACCCCTCCACTTT	CASSSQANSPLHF
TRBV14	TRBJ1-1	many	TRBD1	TGTGCCAGCAGCCAATTTCGAACCGGGACAGGGGGGACTGAAGCTTTCTTT	CASSQFRTGTGGTEAFF
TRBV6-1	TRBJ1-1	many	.	TGTGCCAGCACCCCGACCCAGAACACTGAAGCTTTCTTT	CASTPTQNTEAFF
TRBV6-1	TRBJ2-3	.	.	TGTGCCAGCAGTGAAGCGGGAATTAGCTCGGATACGCAGTATTTT	CASSEAGISSDTQYF
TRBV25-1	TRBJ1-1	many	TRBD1	TGTGCCAGCAGTACCGGGACAGGAGCTTTCTTT	CASSTGTGAFF
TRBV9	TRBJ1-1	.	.	TGTGCCAGCAGCGTAGTCGGGGGGCCCACTGAAGCTTTCTTT	CASSVVGGPTEAFF
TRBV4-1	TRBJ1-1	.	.	TGCGCCAGCAGCCCCAGGGCTCGGGCATTCGGGACTGAAGCTTTCTTT	CASSPRARAFGTEAFF
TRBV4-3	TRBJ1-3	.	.	TGCGCCAGCAGCCAAGGATTACAGGGAACGCCCGGAAACACCATATATTTT	CASSQGLQGTPGNTIYF
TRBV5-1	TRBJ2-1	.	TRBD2	TGCGCCAGCAGCTCTTTTTCCGGGGGGATCAATGAGCAGTTCTTC	CASSSFSGGINEQFF